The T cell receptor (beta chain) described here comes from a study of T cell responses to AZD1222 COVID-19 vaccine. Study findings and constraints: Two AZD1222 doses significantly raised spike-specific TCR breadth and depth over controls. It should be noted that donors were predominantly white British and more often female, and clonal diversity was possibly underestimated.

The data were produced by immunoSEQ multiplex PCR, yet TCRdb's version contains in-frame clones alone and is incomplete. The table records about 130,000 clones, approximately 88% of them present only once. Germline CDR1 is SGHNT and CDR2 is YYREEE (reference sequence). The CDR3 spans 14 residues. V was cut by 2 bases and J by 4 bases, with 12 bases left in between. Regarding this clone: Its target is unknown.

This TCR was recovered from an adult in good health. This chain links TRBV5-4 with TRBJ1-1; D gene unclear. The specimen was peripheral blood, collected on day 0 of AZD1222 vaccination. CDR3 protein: CASSFKGSGTEAFF. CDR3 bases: TGTGCCAGCAGCTTTAAGGGATCCGGCACTGAAGCTTTCTTT.